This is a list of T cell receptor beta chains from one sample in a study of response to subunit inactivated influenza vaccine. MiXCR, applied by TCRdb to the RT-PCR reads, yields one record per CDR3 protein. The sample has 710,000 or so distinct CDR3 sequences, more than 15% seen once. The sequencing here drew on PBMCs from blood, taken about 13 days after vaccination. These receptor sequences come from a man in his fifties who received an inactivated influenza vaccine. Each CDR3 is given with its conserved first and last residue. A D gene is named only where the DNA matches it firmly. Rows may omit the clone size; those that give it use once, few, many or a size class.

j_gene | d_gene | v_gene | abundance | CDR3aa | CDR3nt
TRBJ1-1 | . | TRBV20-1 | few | CSARGRLAEAFF | TGCAGTGCTAGAGGACGGTTGGCTGAAGCTTTCTTT
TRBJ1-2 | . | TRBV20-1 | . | CSARDPLTNYGYTF | TGCAGTGCTAGAGATCCGTTGACTAACTATGGCTACACCTTC
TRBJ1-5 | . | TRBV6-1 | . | CASSLIPGIMDQPQHF | TGTGCCAGCAGCCTTATTCCAGGGATTATGGATCAGCCCCAGCATTTT
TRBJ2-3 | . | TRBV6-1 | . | CASTVSGGATDTQYF | TGTGCCAGCACCGTAAGCGGAGGGGCCACAGATACGCAGTATTTT
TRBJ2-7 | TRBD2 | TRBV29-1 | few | CSVGRGTGLYEQYF | TGCAGCGTTGGGCGGGGGACTGGACTCTACGAGCAGTACTTC
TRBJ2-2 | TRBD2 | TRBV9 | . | CASSEGTTHRGELFF | TGTGCCAGCAGCGAGGGGACTACCCACAGAGGGGAGCTGTTTTTT
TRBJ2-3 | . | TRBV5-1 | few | CASSPRDSASTDTQYF | TGCGCCAGCAGCCCCCGGGACTCAGCTAGCACAGATACGCAGTATTTT
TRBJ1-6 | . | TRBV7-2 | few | CASSSDSFYSPLHF | TGTGCCAGCAGCTCTGACAGCTTTTATTCACCCCTCCACTTT
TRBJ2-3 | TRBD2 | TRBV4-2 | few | CASSQLAGGLWSTDTQYF | TGTGCCAGCAGCCAACTAGCGGGGGGGTTGTGGAGCACAGATACGCAGTATTTT
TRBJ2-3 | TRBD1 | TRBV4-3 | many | CASSQADRATDTQYF | TGCGCCAGCAGCCAAGCCGACAGGGCCACAGATACGCAGTATTTT